A single sample is the source of the 3 T cell receptor beta chains below, sequenced in a study of T-cell memory formation after mild COVID-19. MiXCR was run by TCRdb on the 5' RACE reads, yielding one entry per CDR3 protein. The sample has roughly 280,000 distinct CDR3 sequences, under 20% seen once. Sequencing used PBMCs or a T cell subset sorted from them (not recorded which). These receptors came from a man younger than 30 who had mild COVID-19 (a few samples of this study predate the infection). Cell type and time point are not known.

The gene calls are TRBV5-1 and TRBJ2-7, with D perhaps TRBD1 (5 bases). This CDR3 contains 14 residues. Germline V gene data show CDR1 as SGHRS and CDR2 as YFSETQ. V was cut by 4 bases and J by 2 bases, with 13 bases left in between. The CDR3 loop reads CASSHRQHPYEQYF. The CDR3 DNA sequence: TGCGCCAGCAGCCACCGACAGCATCCCTACGAGCAGTACTTC.

The chain uses TRBV6-5 and TRBJ2-7; D possibly corresponds to TRBD1 (5 bases). Germline V lookup: CDR1 MNHEY, CDR2 SVGAGI. V lost 0 bases and J 4 bases, leaving 10 bases between the germline ends. The CDR3 has 14 amino acids. The CDR3 here is CASSYSAGPYEQYF. CDR3 coding DNA: TGTGCCAGCAGTTACTCTGCAGGGCCGTACGAGCAGTACTTC.

This clonotype was seen only a few times. This chain links TRBV25-1 with TRBJ1-4; no firm D call. The V and J ends lost 1 base and 7 bases respectively, with 13 bases between them. In germline, CDR1 is MGHDK, CDR2 SYGVNS. The length of the CDR3 is 15 residues. The CDR3 DNA follows: TGTGCCAGCAGTGAATTGGGCAAGGGTACTGAAAAACTGTTTTTT. Its translation: CASSELGKGTEKLFF.